This record covers a single TCR beta chain. Its antigen is not known. This sample is part of a study of OX40 agonist ivuxolimab in advanced cancers. For the study at large: At 75% to 90% male, the cohort had a mean age of 60 years, ranging from about 23 to 79. Three individuals attained partial responses, comprising one hepatocellular carcinoma case and two cutaneous melanoma cases. Findings and limits, study-wide: Among some nonresponders, normalized T-cell clonal expansion was also low.

Sequencing used immunoSEQ multiplex PCR; TCRdb keeps in-frame clones, though not all of them. The repertoire holds under 85,000 clones, with 70% to 90% as singletons. V dropped 3 bases and J dropped 5; count of bases not matched to a gene: 1. Germline values: CDR1 SGHRS, CDR2 YFSETQ. This CDR3 is 13 amino acids long. The sample here was CD4+ or CD8+ T cells sorted from blood, taken in a trial of the OX40 agonist ivuxolimab. The receptor's source is an adult with an advanced solid tumor such as melanoma, head and neck, liver or kidney cancer. The V gene is TRBV5-1, the J gene TRBJ2-2, with 7 bases matching TRBD1. The CDR3 DNA reads TGCGCCAGCAGCTCACAGGGGACCGGGGAGCTGTTTTTT. Translating gives CASSSQGTGELFF.